This T cell receptor (beta chain) was identified during a study of shared clonotypes between healthy human individuals. Assay used: immunoSEQ multiplex PCR; TCRdb lists only in-frame clones, some missing. The table has some 660,000 clones, around 73% seen once. The clonotype comes from a woman aged 30 to 39 in good health. The sequencing sample was made of memory CD4+ T cells sorted from blood. Subset of the sample: CD45RA-negative fraction.

The CDR3 DNA sequence: TGTGCCAGCAGTTACTCCGAGACAGGCACAGATACGCAGTATTTT. Protein product: CASSYSETGTDTQYF. The J gene is TRBJ2-3, the V gene TRBV6-5; possible D gene TRBD1, 5 bases. V lost 0 bases and J lost 1, with 8 bases in between. CDR1 and CDR2 from the germline V gene are MNHEY and SVGAGI. CDR3 size: 15 residues.